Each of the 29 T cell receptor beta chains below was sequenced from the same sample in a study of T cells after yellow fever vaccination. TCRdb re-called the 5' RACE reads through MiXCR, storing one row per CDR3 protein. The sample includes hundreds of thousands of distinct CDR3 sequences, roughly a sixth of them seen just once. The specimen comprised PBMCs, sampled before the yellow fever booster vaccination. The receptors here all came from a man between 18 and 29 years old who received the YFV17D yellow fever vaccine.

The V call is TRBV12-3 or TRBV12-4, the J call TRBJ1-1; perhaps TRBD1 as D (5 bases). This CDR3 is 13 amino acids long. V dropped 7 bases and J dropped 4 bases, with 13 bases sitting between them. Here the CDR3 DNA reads TGTGCCAGCACCCTTAGGGGAGGCACTGAAGCTTTCTTT. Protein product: CASTLRGGTEAFF.

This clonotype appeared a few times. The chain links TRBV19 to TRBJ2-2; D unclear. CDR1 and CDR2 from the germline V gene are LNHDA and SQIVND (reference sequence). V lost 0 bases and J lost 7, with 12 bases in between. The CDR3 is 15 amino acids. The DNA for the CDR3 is TGTGCCAGTAGTATAGATGAAGACCGTCACGGGGAGCTGTTTTTT. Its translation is CASSIDEDRHGELFF.

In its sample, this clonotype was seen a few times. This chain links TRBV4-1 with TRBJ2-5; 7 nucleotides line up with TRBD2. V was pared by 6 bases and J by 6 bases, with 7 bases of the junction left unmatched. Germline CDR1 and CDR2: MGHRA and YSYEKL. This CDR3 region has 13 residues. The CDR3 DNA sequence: TGCGCCAGCAGTGGGGGAGGGGTAAAGACCCAGTACTTC. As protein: CASSGGGVKTQYF.

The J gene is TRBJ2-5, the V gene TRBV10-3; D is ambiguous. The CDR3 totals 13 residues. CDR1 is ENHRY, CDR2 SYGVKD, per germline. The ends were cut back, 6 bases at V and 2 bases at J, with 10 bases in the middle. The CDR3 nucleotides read TGTGCCATCAGAGAAGGCCGACAAGAGACCCAGTACTTC. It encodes CAIREGRQETQYF.

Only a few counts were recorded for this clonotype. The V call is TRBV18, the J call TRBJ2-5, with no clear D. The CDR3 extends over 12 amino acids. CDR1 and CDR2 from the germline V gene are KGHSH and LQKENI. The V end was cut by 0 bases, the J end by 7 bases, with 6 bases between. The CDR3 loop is CASSPPPGTQYF. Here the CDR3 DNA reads TGTGCCAGCTCACCACCGCCGGGGACCCAGTACTTC.

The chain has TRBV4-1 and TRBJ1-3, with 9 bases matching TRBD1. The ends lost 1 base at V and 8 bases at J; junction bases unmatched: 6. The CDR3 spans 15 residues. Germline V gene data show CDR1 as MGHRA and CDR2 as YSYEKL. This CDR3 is CASSQVPTGGYTIYF. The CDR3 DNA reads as TGCGCCAGCAGCCAAGTCCCGACAGGGGGATACACCATATATTTT.

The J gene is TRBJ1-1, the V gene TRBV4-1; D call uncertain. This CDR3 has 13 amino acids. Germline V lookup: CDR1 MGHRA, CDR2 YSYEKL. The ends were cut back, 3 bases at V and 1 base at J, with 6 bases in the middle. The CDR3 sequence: CASSQLENTEAFF. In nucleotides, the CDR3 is TGCGCCAGCAGCCAGCTCGAGAACACTGAAGCTTTCTTT.

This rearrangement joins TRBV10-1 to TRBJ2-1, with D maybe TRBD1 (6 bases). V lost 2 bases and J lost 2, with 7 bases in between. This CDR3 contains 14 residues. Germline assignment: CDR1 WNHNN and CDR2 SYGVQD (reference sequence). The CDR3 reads CASSEGQPYNEQFF. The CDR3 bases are TGCGCCAGCAGTGAGGGACAGCCCTACAATGAGCAGTTCTTC.

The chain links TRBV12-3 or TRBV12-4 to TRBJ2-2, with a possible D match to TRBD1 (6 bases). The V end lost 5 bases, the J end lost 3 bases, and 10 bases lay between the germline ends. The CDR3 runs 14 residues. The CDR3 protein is CASSTGPYTGELFF. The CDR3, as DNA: TGTGCCAGCAGTACAGGGCCATACACCGGGGAGCTGTTTTTT.

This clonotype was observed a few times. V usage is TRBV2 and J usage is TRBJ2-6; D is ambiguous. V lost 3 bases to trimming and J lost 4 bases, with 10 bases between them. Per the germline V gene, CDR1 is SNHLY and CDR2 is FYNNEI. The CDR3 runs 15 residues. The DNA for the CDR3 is TGTGCCAGCAGTGATGCCCTGGCGGGGGCCAACGTCCTGACTTTC. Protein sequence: CASSDALAGANVLTF.

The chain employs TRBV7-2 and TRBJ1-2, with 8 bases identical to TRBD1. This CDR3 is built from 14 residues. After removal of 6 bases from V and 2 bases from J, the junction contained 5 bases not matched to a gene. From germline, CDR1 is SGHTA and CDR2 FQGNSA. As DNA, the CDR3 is TGTGCCAGCAGTAAGACAGGGGAAAACTATGGCTACACCTTC. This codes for CASSKTGENYGYTF.

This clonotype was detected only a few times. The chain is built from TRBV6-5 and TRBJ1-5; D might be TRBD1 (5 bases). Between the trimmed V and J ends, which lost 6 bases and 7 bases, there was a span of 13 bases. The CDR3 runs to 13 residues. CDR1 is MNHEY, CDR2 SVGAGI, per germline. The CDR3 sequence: CASSLSGRQPQHF. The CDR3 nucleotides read TGTGCCAGCAGCCTATCGGGACGCCAGCCCCAGCATTTT.

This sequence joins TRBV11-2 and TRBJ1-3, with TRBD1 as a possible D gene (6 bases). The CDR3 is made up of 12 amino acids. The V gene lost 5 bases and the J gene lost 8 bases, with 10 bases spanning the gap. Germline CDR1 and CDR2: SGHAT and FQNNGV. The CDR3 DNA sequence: TGTGCCAGCAGCCTCAGGGGCGACACCATATATTTT. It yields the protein CASSLRGDTIYF.

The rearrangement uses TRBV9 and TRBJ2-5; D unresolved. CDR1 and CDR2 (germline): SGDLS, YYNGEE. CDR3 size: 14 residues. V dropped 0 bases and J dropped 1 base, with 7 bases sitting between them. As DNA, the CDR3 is TGTGCCAGCAGCGTAGGGGGAATCCAAGAGACCCAGTACTTC. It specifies CASSVGGIQETQYF.

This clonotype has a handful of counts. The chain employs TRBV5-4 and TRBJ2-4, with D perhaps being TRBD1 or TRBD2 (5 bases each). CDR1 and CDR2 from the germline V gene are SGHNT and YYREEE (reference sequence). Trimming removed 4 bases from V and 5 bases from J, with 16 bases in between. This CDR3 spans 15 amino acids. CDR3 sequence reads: CASSTGARQENIQYF. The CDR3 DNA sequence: TGTGCCAGCAGCACCGGGGCACGGCAAGAAAACATTCAGTACTTC.

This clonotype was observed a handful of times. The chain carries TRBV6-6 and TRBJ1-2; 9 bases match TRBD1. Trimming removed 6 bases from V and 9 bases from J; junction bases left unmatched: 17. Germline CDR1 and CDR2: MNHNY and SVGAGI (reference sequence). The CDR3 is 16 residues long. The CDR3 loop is CASSVRPYSGTGRYTF. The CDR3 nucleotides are TGTGCCAGCAGCGTAAGACCCTACTCCGGGACAGGGCGCTACACCTTC.

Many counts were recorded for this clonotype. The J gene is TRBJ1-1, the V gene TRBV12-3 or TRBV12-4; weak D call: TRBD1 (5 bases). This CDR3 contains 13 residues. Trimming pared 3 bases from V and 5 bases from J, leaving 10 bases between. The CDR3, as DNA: TGTGCCAGCAGTTTGGGCAGGGAAACTGAAGCTTTCTTT. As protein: CASSLGRETEAFF.

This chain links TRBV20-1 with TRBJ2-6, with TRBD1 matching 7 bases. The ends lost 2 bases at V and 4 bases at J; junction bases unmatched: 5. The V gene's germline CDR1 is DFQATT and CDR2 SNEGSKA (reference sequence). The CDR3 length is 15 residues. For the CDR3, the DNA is TGCAGTGCTAGAAGGGGGCAGTTCGGGGCCAACGTCCTGACTTTC. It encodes CSARRGQFGANVLTF.

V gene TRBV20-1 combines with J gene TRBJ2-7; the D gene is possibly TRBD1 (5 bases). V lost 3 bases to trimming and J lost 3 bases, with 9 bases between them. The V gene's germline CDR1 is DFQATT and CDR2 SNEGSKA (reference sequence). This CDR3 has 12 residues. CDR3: CSARVDNYEQYF. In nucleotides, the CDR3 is TGCAGTGCTAGGGTGGACAACTACGAGCAGTACTTC.

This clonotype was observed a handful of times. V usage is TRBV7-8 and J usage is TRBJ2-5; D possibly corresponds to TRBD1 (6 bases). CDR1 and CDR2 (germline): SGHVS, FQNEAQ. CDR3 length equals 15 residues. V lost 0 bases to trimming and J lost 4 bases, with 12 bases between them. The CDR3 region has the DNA TGTGCCAGCAGCTTAGCGGCAGGGGTTGGAGAGACCCAGTACTTC. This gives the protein CASSLAAGVGETQYF.

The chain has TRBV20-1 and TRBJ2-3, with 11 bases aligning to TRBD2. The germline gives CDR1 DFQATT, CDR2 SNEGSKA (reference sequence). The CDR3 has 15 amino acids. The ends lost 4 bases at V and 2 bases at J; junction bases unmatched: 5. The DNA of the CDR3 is TGCAGTGCTAAAGGGACTAGCGGCAACACAGATACGCAGTATTTT. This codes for CSAKGTSGNTDTQYF.

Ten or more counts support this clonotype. The CDR3 DNA reads as TGTGCCAGCAGCTTAGGGCAGGGCCGCACAGATACGCAGTATTTT. Translated, it gives CASSLGQGRTDTQYF. The chain carries TRBV7-6 and TRBJ2-3; D might be TRBD1 (5 bases). The CDR3 is 15 amino acids. The V gene's germline CDR1 is SGHVS and CDR2 FNYEAQ. Trimming stripped 1 base from V and 1 base from J, with 9 bases between.

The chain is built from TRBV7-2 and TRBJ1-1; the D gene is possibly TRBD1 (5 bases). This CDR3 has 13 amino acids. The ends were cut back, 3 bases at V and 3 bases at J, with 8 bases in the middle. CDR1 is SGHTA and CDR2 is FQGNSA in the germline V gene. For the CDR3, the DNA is TGTGCCAGCAGCTTTGGGGCGTACACTGAAGCTTTCTTT. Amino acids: CASSFGAYTEAFF.

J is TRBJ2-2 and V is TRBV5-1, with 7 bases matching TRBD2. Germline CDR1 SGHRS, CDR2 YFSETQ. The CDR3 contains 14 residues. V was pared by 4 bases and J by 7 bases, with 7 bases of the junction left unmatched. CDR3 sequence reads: CASSPSGIHGELFF. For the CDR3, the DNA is TGCGCCAGCAGCCCAAGCGGGATTCACGGGGAGCTGTTTTTT. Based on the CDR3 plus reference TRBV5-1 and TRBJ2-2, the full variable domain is KAGVTQTPRYLIKTRGQQVTLSCSPISGHRSVSWYQQTPGQGLQFLFEYFSETQRNKGNFPGRFSGRQFSNSRSEMNVSTLELGDSALYLCASSPSGIHGELFFGEGSRLTVL.

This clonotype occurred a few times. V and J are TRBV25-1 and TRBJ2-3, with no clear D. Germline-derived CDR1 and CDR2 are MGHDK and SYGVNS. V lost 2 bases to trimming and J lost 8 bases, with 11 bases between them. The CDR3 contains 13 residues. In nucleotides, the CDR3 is TGTGCCAGCAGTGAAGCGGACCGAAGTACGCAGTATTTT. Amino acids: CASSEADRSTQYF.

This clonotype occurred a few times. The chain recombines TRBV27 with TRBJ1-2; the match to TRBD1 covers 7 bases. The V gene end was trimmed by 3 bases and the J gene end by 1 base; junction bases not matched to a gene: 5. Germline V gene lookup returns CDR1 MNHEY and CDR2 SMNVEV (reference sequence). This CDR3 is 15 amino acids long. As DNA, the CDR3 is TGTGCCAGCAGTTTTGGGACAGACCGTAACTATGGCTACACCTTC. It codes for CASSFGTDRNYGYTF.

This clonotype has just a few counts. CDR3 protein: CSARSGGGANVLTF. The CDR3 coding sequence is TGCAGTGCTAGGAGCGGGGGAGGGGCCAACGTCCTGACTTTC. V and J are TRBV20-1 and TRBJ2-6; 8 bases align to TRBD2. The germline V gene has CDR1 DFQATT and CDR2 SNEGSKA (reference sequence). V was pared by 3 bases and J by 4 bases, with 2 bases of the junction left unmatched. CDR3 length: 14 residues.

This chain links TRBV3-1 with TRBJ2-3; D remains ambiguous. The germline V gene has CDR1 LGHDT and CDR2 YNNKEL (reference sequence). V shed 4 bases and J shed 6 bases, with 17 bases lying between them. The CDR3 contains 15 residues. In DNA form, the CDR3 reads TGTGCCAGCAGCCCGGCAGCCCCGATTGGGGATACGCAGTATTTT. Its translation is CASSPAAPIGDTQYF.

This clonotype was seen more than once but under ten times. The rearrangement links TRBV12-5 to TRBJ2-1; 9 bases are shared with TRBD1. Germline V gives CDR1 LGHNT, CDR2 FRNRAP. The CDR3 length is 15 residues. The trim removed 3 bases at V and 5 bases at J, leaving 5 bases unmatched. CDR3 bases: TGTGCTAGTGGTTTCCCGGGACAGGGTAACAATGAGCAGTTCTTC. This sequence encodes CASGFPGQGNNEQFF.